This entry lists 25 T cell receptor beta chains sequenced from one sample in a study of OX40 agonist ivuxolimab in advanced cancers. Some clones are missing from TCRdb's copy, which holds only in-frame ones; the method was immunoSEQ multiplex PCR. The data hold about 99,000 clones, with 90% to 97% observed a single time. The sample in question was CD4+ or CD8+ T cells sorted from blood, obtained in a trial of the OX40 agonist ivuxolimab. These receptors were taken from an adult with an advanced solid tumor such as melanoma, head and neck, liver or kidney cancer.

V usage is TRBV2 and J usage is TRBJ1-1; D gene unclear. V dropped 6 bases and J dropped 6 bases, with 11 bases sitting between them. CDR1 SNHLY and CDR2 FYNNEI come from the germline V gene. This CDR3 has 12 amino acids. The CDR3 region is CASSGLMAEAFF. CDR3 in DNA: TGTGCCAGCAGCGGACTTATGGCTGAAGCTTTCTTT.

CDR3 nucleotides: TGTGCCAGCAGCTTCCCGTATTTTCCCCCAGGGGGCCACTATGGCTACACCTTC. Residues: CASSFPYFPPGGHYGYTF. The chain joins TRBV7-9 to TRBJ1-2; 8 bases line up with TRBD1. Germline CDR1 is SEHNR and CDR2 is FQNEAQ (reference sequence). Trimming took 3 bases from V and 3 from J; bases not matched to a gene: 15. The CDR3 length is 18 residues.

The chain recombines TRBV6-5 with TRBJ1-2; D remains ambiguous. The CDR3 is made up of 14 amino acids. Germline V gives CDR1 MNHEY, CDR2 SVGAGI. V was trimmed by 0 bases and J by 3 bases, leaving 8 bases between them. CDR3 nucleotide sequence: TGTGCCAGCAGTTACTCGGGGAGCCACTATGGCTACACCTTC. This translates into CASSYSGSHYGYTF.

J is TRBJ2-1 and V is TRBV4-1; D unresolved. The length of the CDR3 is 11 residues. Germline values: CDR1 MGHRA, CDR2 YSYEKL. V was pared by 0 bases and J by 10 bases, with 4 bases between. In DNA, the CDR3 is TGCGCCAGCAGCCAAGAAAGAGAGCAGTTCTTC. This encodes CASSQEREQFF.

The J gene is TRBJ2-7, the V gene TRBV5-1; a possible D gene is TRBD2 (6 bases). The germline gives CDR1 SGHRS, CDR2 YFSETQ. The V gene lost 0 bases and the J gene lost 1 base, with 8 bases spanning the gap. There are 14 residues in the CDR3. CDR3 DNA sequence: TGCGCCAGCAGCTTGGGACTAGTTTCCTACGAGCAGTACTTC. This encodes CASSLGLVSYEQYF.

This clone was recorded once. The J gene is TRBJ2-3, the V gene TRBV19; 9 positions agree with TRBD2. The germline CDR1 and CDR2 sequences are LNHDA and SQIVND (reference sequence). The CDR3 runs to 15 residues. Unmatched junction bases numbered 5, after V lost 5 bases and J lost 2 bases. In DNA, the CDR3 is TGTGCCAGTAGTCTACTAGCGGGTTACACAGATACGCAGTATTTT. Amino acids: CASSLLAGYTDTQYF.

The gene calls are TRBV28 and TRBJ1-1; 8 bases are shared with TRBD1. Per germline, CDR1 MDHEN and CDR2 SYDVKM. V shed 5 bases, J shed 3 bases, and the junction held 2 bases outside the gene matches. CDR3 length equals 13 residues. This CDR3 is CASSPQGDTEAFF. For the CDR3, the DNA is TGTGCCAGCAGTCCACAGGGGGACACTGAAGCTTTCTTT.

This sequence joins TRBV28 and TRBJ2-1; unclear D gene. The CDR3 length is 14 residues. The V and J ends lost 1 base and 9 bases respectively, with 13 bases between them. Germline V CDR1 and CDR2: MDHEN, SYDVKM. DNA of the CDR3: TGTGCCAGCAGTTTATTTACCGGGTCCAGTGAGCAGTTCTTC. Translated: CASSLFTGSSEQFF.

This clone has just one count. This sample also contains other DNA sequences that code for the same CDR3. V gene TRBV27 combines with J gene TRBJ1-5; D unclear. The V end was cut by 6 bases, the J end by 2 bases, with 5 bases between. The length of the CDR3 is 12 residues. In germline, CDR1 is MNHEY, CDR2 SMNVEV (reference sequence). As DNA, the CDR3 is TGTGCCAGCAGCCGGGGCAATCAGCCCCAGCATTTT. Encoded protein: CASSRGNQPQHF.

The chain has TRBV4-1 and TRBJ1-5; D unclear. Trimming cost V 1 base and J 2 bases, with 9 bases left between them. The germline V gene has CDR1 MGHRA and CDR2 YSYEKL. This CDR3 spans 15 amino acids. The CDR3 nucleotides are TGCGCCAGCAGCCAAGTTCTTGGGGGCAATCAGCCCCAGCATTTT. It specifies CASSQVLGGNQPQHF.

The chain couples TRBV4-1 to TRBJ2-1; D assignment may be TRBD1 or TRBD2 (5 bases each). In germline, CDR1 is MGHRA, CDR2 YSYEKL. V lost 4 bases, J lost 0 bases, and 16 bases lay in between. This CDR3 region has 17 residues. CDR3 DNA: TGCGCCAGCAGCCCCATGGGACCAGGCAGCTCCTACAATGAGCAGTTCTTC. It specifies CASSPMGPGSSYNEQFF.

The gene calls are TRBV12-5 and TRBJ2-2; D uncertain. Germline CDR1 LGHNT, CDR2 FRNRAP. This CDR3 has 12 amino acids. Trimming took 4 bases from V and 6 from J, leaving 6 bases between them. The CDR3, as DNA: TGTGCTAGTGGTTACGGCCCCGGGGAGCTGTTTTTT. This codes for CASGYGPGELFF.

The table lists this clone with a count of one. CDR3 in amino acids: CASSQGGMSTGELFF. The CDR3 nucleotides read TGTGCCAGTAGTCAAGGGGGGATGAGCACCGGGGAGCTGTTTTTT. The rearrangement joins TRBV19 to TRBJ2-2; D may be TRBD1 or TRBD2 (6 bases each). The CDR3 contains 15 residues. CDR1 and CDR2 from the germline V gene are LNHDA and SQIVND (reference sequence). V was clipped by 5 bases and J by 4 bases, with 14 bases between them.

The chain couples TRBV13 to TRBJ2-7; D is possibly TRBD1 or TRBD2 (5 bases each). This CDR3 has 14 amino acids. Trimming pared 0 bases from V and 5 bases from J, leaving 11 bases between. From germline, CDR1 is PRHDT and CDR2 FYEKMQ (reference sequence). CDR3 coding DNA: TGTGCCAGCAGCTTAGGTCCGGGGACCAACGAGCAGTACTTC. Translated: CASSLGPGTNEQYF.

The chain recombines TRBV19 with TRBJ2-3, with D perhaps matching TRBD2 (5 bases). CDR3 length: 12 residues. Germline loops: CDR1 LNHDA, CDR2 SQIVND (reference sequence). V was clipped by 3 bases and J by 4 bases, with 5 bases between them. The CDR3 is CASSMRADTQYF. The CDR3 nucleotides are TGTGCCAGTAGTATGAGGGCAGATACGCAGTATTTT.

The chain employs TRBV2 and TRBJ2-7; D is unresolved. CDR3 size: 12 residues. In germline, CDR1 is SNHLY, CDR2 FYNNEI. Between the trimmed V and J ends, which lost 7 bases and 5 bases, there was a span of 12 bases. CDR3 sequence reads: CASNKLSHEQYF. DNA of the CDR3: TGTGCCAGCAACAAGCTGAGCCACGAGCAGTACTTC.

The genes are TRBV11-2 and TRBJ2-3, with D possibly being TRBD1 or TRBD2 (6 bases each). Trimming cost V 0 bases and J 4 bases, with 11 bases left between them. The CDR3 loop spans 15 amino acids. Germline V gene sequence: CDR1 SGHAT, CDR2 FQNNGV. The CDR3 nucleotides read TGTGCCAGCAGCTTAGATCATAGGGGGGCAGATACGCAGTATTTT. Amino acids: CASSLDHRGADTQYF.

This sequence joins TRBV9 and TRBJ1-6, with a weak D call TRBD1 (5 bases). The V gene lost 4 bases and the J gene lost 4 bases, with 9 bases spanning the gap. The CDR3 length is 14 residues. Germline V gene data show CDR1 as SGDLS and CDR2 as YYNGEE. CDR3 DNA: TGTGCCAGCAGCCTCACAGGTTATAATTCACCCCTCCACTTT. It specifies CASSLTGYNSPLHF. The variable domain in full, completed from reference TRBV9 and TRBJ1-6, reads DSGVTQTPKHLITATGQRVTLRCSPRSGDLSVYWYQQSLDQGLQFLIQYYNGEERAKGNILERFSAQQFPDLHSELNLSSLELGDSALYFCASSLTGYNSPLHFGNGTRLTVT.

The chain links TRBV28 to TRBJ1-2; D unclear. The CDR3 length is 15 residues. The germline V and J ends were trimmed by 4 bases and 7 bases, with 19 bases remaining between them. Germline CDR1 reads MDHEN; CDR2 reads SYDVKM. The CDR3 protein is CASSWRRTAPFGYTF. In DNA form, the CDR3 reads TGTGCCAGCAGTTGGCGAAGGACTGCCCCCTTTGGCTACACCTTC.

The V call is TRBV7-9, the J call TRBJ2-5; 7 bases match TRBD2. The germline CDR1 and CDR2 sequences are SEHNR and FQNEAQ (reference sequence). The CDR3 length is 13 residues. Losses at the gene ends were 2 bases for V and 5 bases for J; bases not matched to a gene: 2. CDR3 nucleotide sequence: TGTGCCAGCAGCTTATATAGCGGGGAGACCCAGTACTTC. Its protein is CASSLYSGETQYF.

The chain joins TRBV28 to TRBJ2-1; D might be TRBD2 (5 bases). Per germline, CDR1 MDHEN and CDR2 SYDVKM. With 6 bases removed from V and 9 bases from J, the gap between germline ends came to 18 bases. The CDR3 sequence is 14 residues long. CDR3 in amino acids: CASRRKAELGEQFF. As DNA, the CDR3 is TGTGCCAGCAGAAGGAAAGCGGAGCTCGGTGAGCAGTTCTTC.

The chain carries TRBV5-4 and TRBJ2-2, with 11 nucleotides matching TRBD2. Germline CDR1 SGHNT, CDR2 YYREEE (reference sequence). The trim removed 2 bases at V and 1 base at J, leaving 1 base unmatched. The CDR3 loop spans 16 amino acids. The chain's CDR3 is CASSFLAGGNTGELFF. The CDR3 DNA reads TGTGCCAGCAGCTTCCTAGCGGGAGGGAACACCGGGGAGCTGTTTTTT.

This rearrangement joins TRBV29-1 to TRBJ2-7; TRBD2 is a possible D gene (6 bases). The V end was cut by 8 bases, the J end by 0 bases, with 14 bases between. CDR1 and CDR2 from the germline V gene are SQVTM and ANQGSEA. The CDR3 runs to 13 residues. The DNA for the CDR3 is TGCAGCTTTTGCGGGGTAAACTCCTACGAGCAGTACTTC. Residues: CSFCGVNSYEQYF.

The chain joins TRBV28 to TRBJ2-7, with D possibly being TRBD2 (5 bases). This CDR3 has 14 residues. The germline CDR1 and CDR2 sequences are MDHEN and SYDVKM. V lost 9 bases to trimming and J lost 2 bases, with 17 bases between them. For the CDR3, the DNA is TGTGCCAGTACTAGGCGGATCGAACCCTACGAGCAGTACTTC. Amino acid sequence: CASTRRIEPYEQYF.

Here the CDR3 reads CASSLRRSAYNEQFF. In DNA, the CDR3 is TGTGCCAGCAGTTTACGGCGCTCCGCCTACAATGAGCAGTTCTTC. The chain is built from TRBV27 and TRBJ2-1, with D uncertain. The germline gives CDR1 MNHEY, CDR2 SMNVEV (reference sequence). This CDR3 has 15 residues. V was pared by 2 bases and J by 2 bases, with 10 bases between.